These 13 T cell receptor beta chains were all obtained from the same sample, sequenced in a study of blood T cells in healthy people across ages. With a J-beta primer mix and a sample-barcoded 5' primer, a second PCR ran about 7 to 12 cycles. TCRdb ran MiXCR on the 5' RACE reads and lists one entry per CDR3 protein. The table shows fewer than 800,000 distinct CDR3 sequences, with 20% to 30% occurring only once. This same sample was also part of a study on T cells of mothers and their children.

Sequenced input: blood. The receptors derive from a boy between 10 and 17 years old in good health.

This clonotype was counted only a few times. The chain combines TRBV9 with TRBJ2-3; 10 bases line up with TRBD2. With 3 bases clipped from V and 3 bases from J, the junction kept 4 bases outside the gene matches. Germline V gene sequence: CDR1 SGDLS, CDR2 YYNGEE. CDR3 length: 15 residues. The CDR3 spells CASSASGGTTDTQYF. DNA for the CDR3: TGTGCCAGCAGCGCTAGCGGGGGAACAACAGATACGCAGTATTTT. Combining the CDR3 with reference TRBV9 and TRBJ2-3 gives the whole variable domain DSGVTQTPKHLITATGQRVTLRCSPRSGDLSVYWYQQSLDQGLQFLIQYYNGEERAKGNILERFSAQQFPDLHSELNLSSLELGDSALYFCASSASGGTTDTQYFGPGTRLTVL.

The chain links TRBV7-9 to TRBJ1-6, with a possible D match to TRBD1 (5 bases). Germline CDR1 reads SEHNR; CDR2 reads FQNEAQ (reference sequence). The CDR3 consists of 14 residues. V lost 3 bases and J lost 7, with 10 bases in between. CDR3 coding DNA: TGTGCCAGCAGCTTGGGACCACGGAATTCACCCCTCCACTTT. This translates into CASSLGPRNSPLHF. The whole variable domain, remainder taken from reference TRBV7-9 and TRBJ1-6, is DTGVSQNPRHKITKRGQNVTFRCDPISEHNRLYWYRQTLGQGPEFLTYFQNEAQLEKSRLLSDRFSAERPKGSFSTLEIQRTEQGDSAMYLCASSLGPRNSPLHFGNGTRLTVT.

Only one count was recorded for this clonotype. V and J are TRBV28 and TRBJ1-5, with D maybe TRBD1 (6 bases). This CDR3 has 15 residues. Between the trimmed V and J ends, which lost 8 bases and 2 bases, there was a span of 16 bases. From germline, CDR1 is MDHEN and CDR2 SYDVKM. The CDR3, as DNA: TGTGCCAGCTGGGGGGGGCATTGGGGCAATCAGCCCCAGCATTTT. Its translation: CASWGGHWGNQPQHF.

This clonotype was observed a few times. This chain joins TRBV24-1 and TRBJ2-1, with TRBD2 as a possible D gene (5 bases). Germline V gene data show CDR1 as KGHDR and CDR2 as SFDVKD. The CDR3 runs to 16 residues. V was trimmed by 4 bases and J by 5 bases, leaving 17 bases between them. The CDR3 region is CATSEPDDSGDNEQFF. The CDR3 DNA reads as TGTGCCACCAGTGAACCCGACGATTCCGGGGACAATGAGCAGTTCTTC.

This clonotype showed up just a few times. For the CDR3, the DNA is TGTGCCAGCAGTCCAACCTTGATTGAGCAGTACTTC. It yields the protein CASSPTLIEQYF. The chain carries TRBV6-2 or TRBV6-3 and TRBJ2-7; D is undetermined. Germline V gene lookup returns CDR1 MNHEY and CDR2 SVGEGT. The CDR3 extends over 12 amino acids. Between the trimmed V and J ends, which lost 5 bases and 7 bases, there was a span of 12 bases.

The chain uses TRBV13 and TRBJ2-7, with 7 bases that match TRBD1. The CDR3 is 15 residues long. Germline V gives CDR1 PRHDT, CDR2 FYEKMQ (reference sequence). With 4 bases clipped from V and 4 bases from J, the junction kept 10 bases outside the gene matches. The CDR3 nucleotides are TGTGCCAGCAGCTCATCCGGGACAGTACTTTACGAGCAGTACTTC. As protein: CASSSSGTVLYEQYF.

This chain joins TRBV7-2 and TRBJ2-1, with TRBD2 as a possible D gene (5 bases). The V gene's germline CDR1 is SGHTA and CDR2 FQGNSA. Between the trimmed V and J ends, which lost 1 base and 3 bases, there was a span of 13 bases. The CDR3 length is 16 residues. CDR3 nucleotides: TGTGCCAGCAGCTTAGTCCCCTTTCGGGACTACAATGAGCAGTTCTTC. Amino acid sequence: CASSLVPFRDYNEQFF.

This clonotype has just a few counts. This chain links TRBV11-2 with TRBJ2-5; D is perhaps TRBD2 (6 bases). From germline, CDR1 is SGHAT and CDR2 FQNNGV. This CDR3 contains 15 residues. V lost 3 bases and J 4 bases, leaving 15 bases between the germline ends. In DNA, the CDR3 is TGTGCCAGCAGCTTTACCCCCGTCGGGGGAGAGACCCAGTACTTC. This gives the protein CASSFTPVGGETQYF.

The V gene is TRBV20-1, the J gene TRBJ2-3; no definite D call. CDR1 is DFQATT and CDR2 is SNEGSKA in the germline V gene (reference sequence). V was trimmed by 6 bases and J by 7 bases, leaving 23 bases between them. The CDR3 is made up of 15 amino acids. The chain's CDR3 is CSAPAEAMTRNTQYF. In DNA, the CDR3 is TGCAGTGCCCCGGCCGAAGCCATGACGCGAAATACGCAGTATTTT.

The gene calls are TRBV4-3 and TRBJ2-7; 7 bases map to TRBD1. The CDR3 is 15 residues long. V gave up 0 bases and J gave up 1 base; unmatched junction bases: 3. Germline CDR1 is LGHNA and CDR2 is YSLEER. This chain's CDR3 is CASSQDLDRSYEQYF. In DNA, the CDR3 is TGCGCCAGCAGCCAAGATCTGGACAGGTCCTACGAGCAGTACTTC.

The V and J genes are TRBV2 and TRBJ1-2; D gene ambiguous. Trimming left V 3 bases short and J 4 bases short, with 24 bases between. The CDR3 extends over 18 amino acids. The V gene's germline CDR1 is SNHLY and CDR2 FYNNEI. CDR3 amino acids: CASSDPGRLGPEGYGYTF. The CDR3 DNA is TGTGCCAGCAGTGATCCTGGCAGATTGGGTCCGGAGGGCTATGGCTACACCTTC.

The chain employs TRBV20-1 and TRBJ2-5, with 10 bases lining up with TRBD2. The DNA end favors TRBJ2-1, so the J call may be wrong. This CDR3 comprises 15 residues. In germline, CDR1 is DFQATT, CDR2 SNEGSKA (reference sequence). CDR3 sequence: CSARTLAGGYNEQFF. CDR3 nucleotide sequence: TGCAGTGCTCGTACCTTAGCGGGAGGCTACAATGAGCAGTTCTTC.

This clonotype was counted between two and nine times. This sequence joins TRBV29-1 and TRBJ2-5; D might be TRBD1 (7 bases). Matching the DNA end better, TRBJ2-1 makes the J call doubtful. The CDR3 extends over 14 amino acids. Germline CDR1 and CDR2: SQVTM and ANQGSEA. CDR3 protein: CSVGWQGGNNEQFF. CDR3 nucleotide sequence: TGCAGCGTTGGGTGGCAGGGGGGAAACAATGAGCAGTTCTTC.